The 19 T cell receptor beta chains listed next were all sequenced from one sample in a study of preoperative IRX-2 immunotherapy in early breast cancer (dated by TCRdb to the late 2010s). Library prep was done by the immunoSEQ multiplex PCR assay. Drawn from immuneACCESS, this table holds only the in-frame rearrangements with V and J called that TCRdb kept. Clones are partly lost; checked studies trace under half to an unresolved V gene and leave the rest unexplained. For this sample there are around 34,000 clones; roughly 96% appear just once. Clones ranked in the top ten supply 5% to 7% of the sample. In the paper's terms, the treatment or condition label means: preoperative locoregional IRX-2 cytokine immunotherapy. Sampling was carried out from a patient treated with IRX-2 immunotherapy. All receptors derive from a human donor with breast cancer.

V usage is TRBV25-1 and J usage is TRBJ2-7; D may be TRBD1 (6 bases). From germline, CDR1 is MGHDK and CDR2 SYGVNS. V shed 9 bases and J shed 2 bases, with 17 bases lying between them. This CDR3 contains 14 residues. CDR3 nucleotides: TGTGCCAGTTCCGTCCGGACAGTTCCCTACGAGCAGTACTTC. It specifies CASSVRTVPYEQYF.

The rearrangement uses TRBV28 and TRBJ1-3; TRBD1 is a possible D gene (6 bases). This CDR3 has 17 residues. Germline loops: CDR1 MDHEN, CDR2 SYDVKM. V lost 4 bases and J 3 bases, leaving 19 bases between the germline ends. The CDR3 DNA is TGTGCCAGCAGTTGGGGCAGGACAGCTTTTTATGGAAACACCATATATTTT. Amino acid sequence: CASSWGRTAFYGNTIYF. Variable domain in full (rest from reference TRBV28 and TRBJ1-3): DVKVTQSSRYLVKRTGEKVFLECVQDMDHENMFWYRQDPGLGLRLIYFSYDVKMKEKGDIPEGYSVSREKKERFSLILESASTNQTSMYLCASSWGRTAFYGNTIYFGEGSWLTVV.

The rearrangement uses TRBV4-2 and TRBJ2-3; 8 nucleotides align to TRBD1. In germline, CDR1 is LGHNA, CDR2 YNFKEQ. The CDR3 length is 15 residues. After removal of 4 bases from V and 5 bases from J, the junction contained 8 bases not matched to a gene. The CDR3 region has the DNA TGTGCCAGCAGCCTAGGACAGGGACCCTTAGATACGCAGTATTTT. This gives the protein CASSLGQGPLDTQYF.

The V and J genes are TRBV27 and TRBJ2-5; possibly TRBD1 for D (6 bases). The DNA end is more similar to TRBJ2-7, so the J call may be wrong. Germline V gene lookup returns CDR1 MNHEY and CDR2 SMNVEV (reference sequence). The CDR3 covers 14 residues. CDR3 nucleotides: TGTGCCAGCAGTTTAGGGACACGAGTATACGAGCAGTACTTC. It yields the protein CASSLGTRVYEQYF.

The genes are TRBV28 and TRBJ2-7; TRBD1 or TRBD2 may be the D gene (5 bases each). V was shortened by 6 bases and J by 7 bases, with 22 bases between the two germline ends. The CDR3 consists of 15 residues. Germline-derived CDR1 and CDR2 are MDHEN and SYDVKM. The CDR3 is CASSAQGPATGEQYF. Written as DNA, the CDR3 is TGTGCCAGCAGCGCTCAGGGACCCGCGACGGGAGAGCAGTACTTC.

CDR3 protein: CASSLEATEAFF. As DNA, the CDR3 is TGTGCCAGCAGCTTAGAGGCCACTGAAGCTTTCTTT. The V and J genes are TRBV7-9 and TRBJ1-1; D ambiguous. V was cut by 1 base and J by 4 bases, with 4 bases left in between. Germline V CDR1 and CDR2: SEHNR, FQNEAQ (reference sequence). The CDR3 length is 12 residues. The whole variable domain, remainder taken from reference TRBV7-9 and TRBJ1-1, is DTGVSQNPRHKITKRGQNVTFRCDPISEHNRLYWYRQTLGQGPEFLTYFQNEAQLEKSRLLSDRFSAERPKGSFSTLEIQRTEQGDSAMYLCASSLEATEAFFGQGTRLTVV.

This chain uses TRBV12-5 with TRBJ1-5, with D possibly being TRBD1 (6 bases). CDR1 and CDR2 from the germline V gene are LGHNT and FRNRAP. The CDR3 sequence is 16 residues long. V was pared by 7 bases and J by 4 bases, with 20 bases between. CDR3 DNA sequence: TGTGCTAGTGCCTCGCGGGAGGGGGGAGGAAATCAGCCCCAGCATTTT. Encoded protein: CASASREGGGNQPQHF.

The chain joins TRBV4-3 to TRBJ2-7; 7 positions agree with TRBD2. V dropped 1 base and J dropped 3; count of bases not matched to a gene: 6. The germline gives CDR1 LGHNA, CDR2 YSLEER. The CDR3 sequence is 15 residues long. The CDR3 sequence is CASSQVLVAGYEQYF. As DNA, the CDR3 is TGCGCCAGCAGCCAAGTCTTAGTAGCGGGCTACGAGCAGTACTTC.

This sequence joins TRBV2 and TRBJ2-2; 9 positions match TRBD1. Germline V gene sequence: CDR1 SNHLY, CDR2 FYNNEI. Trimming at V came to 6 bases and at J to 4 bases, leaving 9 bases not matched to a gene. The CDR3 length is 16 residues. The CDR3 reads CASRGGTGRSTGELFF. The CDR3 DNA sequence: TGTGCCAGCAGGGGGGGGACAGGGCGGAGCACCGGGGAGCTGTTTTTT.

This clone was detected only once. The chain employs TRBV5-1 and TRBJ1-1; D not resolved. This CDR3 region has 15 residues. Germline V gene data show CDR1 as SGHRS and CDR2 as YFSETQ. V lost 2 bases, J lost 2 bases, and 13 bases lay in between. The CDR3 protein is CASSFAGPLNTEAFF. As DNA, the CDR3 is TGCGCCAGCAGCTTTGCCGGACCCCTTAACACTGAAGCTTTCTTT.

This chain connects TRBV28 to TRBJ1-4; 8 nucleotides align to TRBD1. There are 14 residues in the CDR3. V trimming: 5 bases; J trimming: 4 bases; junction bases outside the gene matches: 3. Germline assignment: CDR1 MDHEN and CDR2 SYDVKM. The CDR3 reads CASSGDRINEKLFF. The DNA of the CDR3 is TGTGCCAGCAGTGGGGACAGGATTAATGAAAAACTGTTTTTT.

This chain joins TRBV7-9 and TRBJ2-1; a weak D match, TRBD2 (5 bases). Germline CDR1 and CDR2: SEHNR and FQNEAQ (reference sequence). V lost 4 bases and J 7 bases, leaving 20 bases between the germline ends. The CDR3 is 16 residues long. The CDR3 sequence: CASSSSPAPSLNEQFF. The CDR3 DNA follows: TGTGCCAGCAGCTCGTCCCCGGCGCCTAGCCTAAATGAGCAGTTCTTC. The variable domain in full, with the rest retrieved from reference TRBV7-9 and TRBJ2-1, is DTGVSQNPRHKITKRGQNVTFRCDPISEHNRLYWYRQTLGQGPEFLTYFQNEAQLEKSRLLSDRFSAERPKGSFSTLEIQRTEQGDSAMYLCASSSSPAPSLNEQFFGPGTRLTVL.

The chain joins TRBV2 to TRBJ2-5; the match to TRBD2 covers 13 bases. The CDR3 loop spans 16 amino acids. J lost 1 base, V lost 3 bases, and 2 bases had no gene match. CDR1 is SNHLY and CDR2 is FYNNEI in the germline V gene. The CDR3 bases are TGTGCCAGCAGTGACGGACTAGCGGGGGCCCAAGAGACCCAGTACTTC. Translation: CASSDGLAGAQETQYF.

The chain combines TRBV5-1 with TRBJ2-2, with D perhaps TRBD1 (6 bases). Germline CDR1 is SGHRS and CDR2 is YFSETQ. The CDR3 spans 15 residues. V gave up 5 bases and J gave up 6 bases, with 17 bases separating them. CDR3: CASSSRLEGAGELFF. DNA of the CDR3: TGCGCCAGCAGTTCCAGATTAGAGGGGGCCGGGGAGCTGTTTTTT.

In nucleotides, the CDR3 is TGTGCCAGCAGCTTAGTAAAGGAGACCCAGTACTTC. This codes for CASSLVKETQYF. This chain links TRBV11-3 with TRBJ2-5, with D hard to call. CDR1 and CDR2 (germline): SGHNT, YENEEA. V was pared by 1 base and J by 5 bases, with 5 bases between. This CDR3 contains 12 residues.

V gene TRBV18 combines with J gene TRBJ1-3, with 8 bases identical to TRBD1. Germline CDR1 reads KGHSH; CDR2 reads LQKENI. The V segment lost 3 bases and the J segment 7 bases; nucleotides outside the gene matches: 8. CDR3 length: 15 amino acids. CDR3 residues: CASSPNRGTGNTIYF. The CDR3 coding sequence is TGTGCCAGCTCACCGAACAGGGGGACGGGGAACACCATATATTTT.

This clone was observed a few times. The J gene is TRBJ1-5, the V gene TRBV2; the D gene is possibly TRBD1 (6 bases). Looked up from germline, CDR1 is SNHLY and CDR2 is FYNNEI. V was pared by 4 bases and J by 6 bases, with 13 bases between. The CDR3 is 14 residues long. The CDR3 loop reads CASSAAGVIQPQHF. The CDR3 DNA sequence: TGTGCCAGCAGTGCAGCAGGGGTAATTCAGCCCCAGCATTTT.

This chain's CDR3 is CASRDLTGTSNEQYF. Here the CDR3 DNA reads TGTGCCAGCAGGGACCTGACAGGGACGAGTAACGAGCAGTACTTC. The rearrangement links TRBV27 to TRBJ2-7; 7 nucleotides align to TRBD1. This CDR3 is built from 15 residues. CDR1 is MNHEY and CDR2 is SMNVEV in the germline V gene (reference sequence). J gave up 5 bases and V 6 bases, and 13 bases lay outside the gene matches.

V usage is TRBV7-6 and J usage is TRBJ1-1; a weak D match, TRBD1 (5 bases). CDR1 is SGHVS and CDR2 is FNYEAQ in the germline V gene. The CDR3 has 13 amino acids. Trimming took off 1 base at V and 4 bases at J, with 7 bases between the two ends. CDR3 nucleotide sequence: TGTGCCAGCAGCTTAGGAGGGGTCACTGAAGCTTTCTTT. As protein: CASSLGGVTEAFF.